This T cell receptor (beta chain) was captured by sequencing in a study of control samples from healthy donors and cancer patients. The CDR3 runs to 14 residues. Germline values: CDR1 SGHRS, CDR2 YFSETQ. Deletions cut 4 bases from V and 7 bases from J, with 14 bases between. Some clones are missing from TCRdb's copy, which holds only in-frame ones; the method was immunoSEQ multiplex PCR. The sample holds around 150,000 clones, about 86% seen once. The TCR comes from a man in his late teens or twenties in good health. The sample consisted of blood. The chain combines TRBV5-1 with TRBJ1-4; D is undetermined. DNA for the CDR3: TGCGCCAGCAGCCCGCGGGTTGGTGGTGAAAAACTGTTTTTT. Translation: CASSPRVGGEKLFF.